These 2 T cell receptor beta chains share one sample of origin, sequenced in a study of spatial heterogeneity in lung cancer. As for time point: sample taken at primary tumor resection. TCRdb reanalysed the 5' RACE reads using MiXCR and keeps one entry per CDR3 protein. Of 35,000 to 55,000 distinct CDR3 sequences listed, roughly an eighth are singletons. The sequencing here drew on PBMCs, taken at surgery. The source of these receptors is a male donor with early-stage non-small cell lung cancer.

This clonotype was seen only a few times. The chain has TRBV19 and TRBJ1-5; D gene unclear. The V end was cut by 5 bases, the J end by 2 bases, with 10 bases between. Germline-derived CDR1 and CDR2 are LNHDA and SQIVND (reference sequence). The CDR3 is 14 amino acids. This CDR3 is CASSPGYGNQPQHF. CDR3 DNA sequence: TGTGCCAGTAGTCCGGGTTATGGCAATCAGCCCCAGCATTTT. Full variable domain (rest looked up from reference TRBV19 and TRBJ1-5): DGGITQSPKYLFRKEGQNVTLSCEQNLNHDAMYWYRQDPGQGLRLIYYSQIVNDFQKGDIAEGYSVSREKKESFPLTVTSAQKNPTAFYLCASSPGYGNQPQHFGDGTRLSIL.

This clonotype was detected ten times or more. V and J are TRBV29-1 and TRBJ2-1; 10 nucleotides match TRBD2. J was trimmed by 12 bases and V by 7 bases; bases with no gene match: 15. The CDR3 is made up of 14 amino acids. CDR1 and CDR2 from the germline V gene are SQVTM and ANQGSEA. The CDR3, as DNA: TGCAGCGCGGTCAGGACTAGCGGTCTCAAAGGGCAGTTCTTC. Protein: CSAVRTSGLKGQFF.